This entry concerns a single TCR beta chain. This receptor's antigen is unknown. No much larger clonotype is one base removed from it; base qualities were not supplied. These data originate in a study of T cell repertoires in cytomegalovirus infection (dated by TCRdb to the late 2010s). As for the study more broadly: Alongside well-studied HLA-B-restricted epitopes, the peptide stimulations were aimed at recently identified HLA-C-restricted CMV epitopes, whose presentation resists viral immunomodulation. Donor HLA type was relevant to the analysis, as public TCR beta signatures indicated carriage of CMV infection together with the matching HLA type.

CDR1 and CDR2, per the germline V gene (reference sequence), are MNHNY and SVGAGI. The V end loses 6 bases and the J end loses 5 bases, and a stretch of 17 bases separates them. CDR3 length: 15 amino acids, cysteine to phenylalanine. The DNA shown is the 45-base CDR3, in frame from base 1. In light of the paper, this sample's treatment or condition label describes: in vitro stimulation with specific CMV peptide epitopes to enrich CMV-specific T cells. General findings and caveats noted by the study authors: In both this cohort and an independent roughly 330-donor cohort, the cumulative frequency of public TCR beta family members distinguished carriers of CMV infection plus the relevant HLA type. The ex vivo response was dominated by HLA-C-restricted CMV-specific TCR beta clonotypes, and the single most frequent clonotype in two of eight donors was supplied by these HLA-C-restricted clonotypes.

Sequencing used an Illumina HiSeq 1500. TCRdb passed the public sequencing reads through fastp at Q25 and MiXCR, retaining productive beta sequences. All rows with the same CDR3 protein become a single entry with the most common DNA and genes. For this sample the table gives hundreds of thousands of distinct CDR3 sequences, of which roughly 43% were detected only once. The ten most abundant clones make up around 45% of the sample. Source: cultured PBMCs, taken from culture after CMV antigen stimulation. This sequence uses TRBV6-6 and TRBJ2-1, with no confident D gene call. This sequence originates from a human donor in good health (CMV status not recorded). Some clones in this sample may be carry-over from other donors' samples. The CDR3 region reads CASSTDPPRHNEQFF. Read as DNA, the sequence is TGTGCCAGCAGCACCGACCCCCCCAGGCACAATGAGCAGTTCTTC.